The 10 T cell receptor beta chains below were found in one sample sequenced in a study of blood T cell repertoires in COVID-19. Method: immunoSEQ multiplex PCR; TCRdb's copy keeps in-frame clones and lacks some. The table lists around 180,000 clones, roughly 79% of them singletons, with around 12% in the top ten. The sequencing input was peripheral blood. These receptors all stem from a woman of 80 years or more with COVID-19, enrolled during active disease.

The rearrangement uses TRBV29-1 and TRBJ2-5; 7 bases fit TRBD2. Germline V lookup: CDR1 SQVTM, CDR2 ANQGSEA. The junction had 11 bases not matched to a gene; V was cut back by 2 bases and J by 5 bases. CDR3 length: 15 residues. The CDR3 here is CSVEHYLLATETQYF. As DNA, the CDR3 is TGCAGCGTTGAACACTACCTACTAGCGACGGAGACCCAGTACTTC.

The rearrangement links TRBV9 to TRBJ1-2, with TRBD1 matching 8 bases. Germline CDR1 SGDLS, CDR2 YYNGEE. CDR3 length equals 15 residues. The ends lost 4 bases at V and 3 bases at J; junction bases unmatched: 8. CDR3 region: CASSFTGGQDYGYTF. Here the CDR3 DNA reads TGTGCCAGCAGCTTCACAGGGGGGCAGGACTATGGCTACACCTTC. Full variable domain (remainder filled in from reference TRBV9 and TRBJ1-2): DSGVTQTPKHLITATGQRVTLRCSPRSGDLSVYWYQQSLDQGLQFLIQYYNGEERAKGNILERFSAQQFPDLHSELNLSSLELGDSALYFCASSFTGGQDYGYTFGSGTRLTVV.

This chain uses TRBV29-1 with TRBJ1-2; TRBD1 aligns across 7 bases. The germline V gene has CDR1 SQVTM and CDR2 ANQGSEA. CDR3 length: 13 amino acids. V gave up 6 bases and J gave up 2 bases; unmatched junction bases: 6. The CDR3 is CSVNRGDNYGYTF. In nucleotides, the CDR3 is TGCAGCGTGAACAGGGGTGACAACTATGGCTACACCTTC.

The chain links TRBV2 to TRBJ2-3, with TRBD2 matching over 11 bases. V was clipped by 5 bases and J by 4 bases; unmatched bases: 14. This CDR3 contains 18 residues. The germline V gene has CDR1 SNHLY and CDR2 FYNNEI. In DNA, the CDR3 is TGTGCCAGCAGTACTAACTCTAGACTAGCGGGAAGGGCAGATACGCAGTATTTT. Translating it yields CASSTNSRLAGRADTQYF.

The genes are TRBV5-1 and TRBJ2-5; 7 nucleotides match TRBD1. V was pared by 0 bases and J by 5 bases, with 7 bases of the junction left unmatched. CDR3 length: 15 residues. Germline CDR1 reads SGHRS; CDR2 reads YFSETQ. CDR3: CASSLEPGGWETQYF. The CDR3 DNA reads as TGCGCCAGCAGCTTGGAACCAGGGGGTTGGGAGACCCAGTACTTC.

The chain is built from TRBV7-9 and TRBJ2-7, with TRBD2 identical over 7 bases. J gave up 3 bases and V 5 bases, and 4 bases lay outside the gene matches. CDR3 length: 13 residues. Germline V gene sequence: CDR1 SEHNR, CDR2 FQNEAQ (reference sequence). CDR3 sequence reads: CASSPSGNYEQYF. CDR3 bases: TGTGCCAGCAGCCCAAGCGGGAACTACGAGCAGTACTTC.

Note on this clone: The same CDR3 is also encoded by other DNA sequences in this sample. The chain couples TRBV7-2 to TRBJ1-1; 9 nucleotides align to TRBD1. The V segment lost 1 base and the J segment 5 bases; nucleotides outside the gene matches: 2. Germline loops: CDR1 SGHTA, CDR2 FQGNSA. The CDR3 spans 14 residues. DNA of the CDR3: TGTGCCAGCAGCTTAGTCGGACAGGGGACTGAAGCTTTCTTT. Encoded protein: CASSLVGQGTEAFF.

This chain connects TRBV11-2 to TRBJ2-3, with 8 positions matching TRBD2. CDR3 size: 18 residues. V shed 2 bases and J 3 bases; nucleotides not matched to a gene: 13. Looked up from germline, CDR1 is SGHAT and CDR2 is FQNNGV. The CDR3 DNA reads as TGTGCCAGCAGCTTACATTTCCCCGCGGGGGGCGTGACAGATACGCAGTATTTT. Translating gives CASSLHFPAGGVTDTQYF. Complete variable domain (other parts from reference TRBV11-2 and TRBJ2-3): EAGVAQSPRYKIIEKRQSVAFWCNPISGHATLYWYQQILGQGPKLLIQFQNNGVVDDSQLPKDRFSAERLKGVDSTLKIQPAKLEDSAVYLCASSLHFPAGGVTDTQYFGPGTRLTVL.

V and J are TRBV5-4 and TRBJ2-1, with a possible D match to TRBD1 (6 bases). Germline values: CDR1 SGHNT, CDR2 YYREEE (reference sequence). The CDR3 is made up of 16 amino acids. The ends were cut back, 3 bases at V and 3 bases at J, with 16 bases in the middle. For the CDR3, the DNA is TGTGCCAGCAGCTCCGCCTTAGGGGGTGGCTACAATGAGCAGTTCTTC. Its translation is CASSSALGGGYNEQFF.

This chain uses TRBV3-1 (or the pseudogene TRBV3-2) with TRBJ2-1; 14 bases fit TRBD2. V was pared by 4 bases and J by 9 bases, with 14 bases of the junction left unmatched. The CDR3 contains 18 residues. From germline, CDR1 is LGHDT and CDR2 YNNKEL (reference sequence). The CDR3 is CASSPFRRTSGGPGEQFF. CDR3 DNA sequence: TGTGCCAGCAGCCCCTTCCGACGGACTAGCGGGGGGCCTGGTGAGCAGTTCTTC.